Below are 10 T cell receptor beta chains sequenced from a single sample in a study of blood T cell repertoires in COVID-19. TCRdb's table, derived via immunoSEQ multiplex PCR, lists solely in-frame clones and lacks some. The data show approximately 35,000 clones, over 75% seen once. Sequences were obtained from peripheral blood. All receptors derive from a man aged 55 to 70 with active COVID-19.

This rearrangement joins TRBV9 to TRBJ2-1; possible D gene TRBD2, 6 bases. Per germline, CDR1 SGDLS and CDR2 YYNGEE. The CDR3 has 15 amino acids. V was trimmed by 3 bases and J by 4 bases, leaving 14 bases between them. CDR3 protein: CASSAGGNKYNEQFF. The CDR3 DNA follows: TGTGCCAGCAGCGCCGGGGGAAATAAATACAATGAGCAGTTCTTC.

V is TRBV19 and J is TRBJ1-5, with D possibly TRBD1 on 6 matching bases. Trimming shortened V by 3 bases and J by 0 bases, and 9 bases separated the two germline ends. CDR3 size: 15 residues. CDR1 and CDR2 from the germline V gene are LNHDA and SQIVND (reference sequence). The CDR3 DNA sequence: TGTGCCAGTAGTATGGTCAGGGGTAGCAATCAGCCCCAGCATTTT. Translating gives CASSMVRGSNQPQHF.

J is TRBJ2-7 and V is TRBV5-1; 8 nucleotides match TRBD1. This CDR3 contains 15 residues. Germline lookup yields CDR1 SGHRS and CDR2 YFSETQ. After removal of 1 base from V and 2 bases from J, the junction contained 5 bases not matched to a gene. The CDR3 sequence: CASSLLPGGAYEQYF. DNA of the CDR3: TGCGCCAGCAGCTTGCTGCCAGGGGGCGCCTACGAGCAGTACTTC.

This clone was seen once. This sequence joins TRBV5-5 and TRBJ2-1, with 7 bases identical to TRBD2. The CDR3 contains 16 residues. Germline V CDR1 and CDR2: SGHKS, YYEKEE (reference sequence). The V gene end was trimmed by 3 bases and the J gene end by 2 bases; junction bases not matched to a gene: 8. CDR3 sequence: CASSWELALTYNEQFF. CDR3 coding DNA: TGTGCCAGCAGCTGGGAACTAGCGCTTACCTACAATGAGCAGTTCTTC.

V is TRBV18 and J is TRBJ1-2; perhaps TRBD1 as D (5 bases). Per germline, CDR1 KGHSH and CDR2 LQKENI. V dropped 3 bases and J dropped 0 bases, with 11 bases sitting between them. The CDR3 extends over 15 amino acids. This CDR3 reads CASSPLGEANYGYTF. The DNA of the CDR3 is TGTGCCAGCTCACCCCTAGGGGAAGCTAACTATGGCTACACCTTC. Supplemented by reference TRBV18 and TRBJ1-2, the full variable domain reads NAGVMQNPRHLVRRRGQEARLRCSPMKGHSHVYWYRQLPEEGLKFMVYLQKENIIDESGMPKERFSAEFPKEGPSILRIQQVVRGDSAAYFCASSPLGEANYGYTFGSGTRLTVV.

The rearrangement links TRBV2 to TRBJ2-7; perhaps TRBD2 as D (6 bases). Trimming cost V 1 base and J 6 bases, with 13 bases left between them. The CDR3 contains 14 residues. Germline lookup yields CDR1 SNHLY and CDR2 FYNNEI. The CDR3 sequence is CASSEGLEGGEQYF. The CDR3 DNA reads as TGTGCCAGCAGTGAAGGACTAGAGGGAGGCGAGCAGTACTTC.

The gene calls are TRBV7-9 and TRBJ2-5; D perhaps matches TRBD2 (6 bases). V shed 7 bases and J shed 4 bases, with 28 bases lying between them. The length of the CDR3 is 18 residues. CDR1 is SEHNR and CDR2 is FQNEAQ in the germline V gene (reference sequence). The CDR3 here is CASTPLFGGDAPRETQYF. The DNA for the CDR3 is TGTGCCAGCACCCCCCTTTTTGGAGGGGATGCGCCAAGAGAGACCCAGTACTTC.

V usage is TRBV27 and J usage is TRBJ2-3, with a tentative D call TRBD2 (5 bases). The CDR3 runs to 16 residues. Trimming took 0 bases from V and 0 from J, leaving 10 bases between them. Germline V gives CDR1 MNHEY, CDR2 SMNVEV (reference sequence). Here the CDR3 reads CASSLSLRASTDTQYF. The CDR3 nucleotides read TGTGCCAGCAGTTTATCGCTGCGGGCCAGCACAGATACGCAGTATTTT.

The chain recombines TRBV5-1 with TRBJ2-1; the match to TRBD2 covers 13 bases. There are 16 residues in the CDR3. The germline gives CDR1 SGHRS, CDR2 YFSETQ. V shed 4 bases, J shed 2 bases, and the junction held 3 bases outside the gene matches. As DNA, the CDR3 is TGCGCCAGCAGCCAGGGACTAGCGGGGCCCTACAATGAGCAGTTCTTC. This encodes CASSQGLAGPYNEQFF.

This clone was seen a few times. The chain has TRBV7-9 and TRBJ2-2, with D possibly TRBD2 on 5 matching bases. This CDR3 comprises 14 residues. Trimming removed 1 base from V and 6 bases from J, with 9 bases in between. Germline values: CDR1 SEHNR, CDR2 FQNEAQ (reference sequence). The CDR3 here is CASSLVRVAGELFF. CDR3 bases: TGTGCCAGCAGCTTAGTGCGGGTGGCCGGGGAGCTGTTTTTT.